A single sample gave rise to the 25 T cell receptor beta chains below, sequenced in a study of blood T cell repertoires in COVID-19. Assay: immunoSEQ multiplex PCR; the TCRdb copy retains only in-frame clones and omits some. Of about 32,000 clones in the sample, roughly 87% were seen once. The source material was peripheral blood. The receptors come from a man aged 65 to 85 with active or convalescent COVID-19.

This chain links TRBV5-1 with TRBJ1-2, with D possibly TRBD1 on 6 matching bases. V was shortened by 0 bases and J by 3 bases, with 6 bases between the two germline ends. This CDR3 has 13 residues. Germline V gene sequence: CDR1 SGHRS, CDR2 YFSETQ. DNA of the CDR3: TGCGCCAGCAGCTTGGGACAGGACTATGGCTACACCTTC. It encodes CASSLGQDYGYTF.

The rearrangement uses TRBV7-8 and TRBJ2-1, with D tentatively TRBD2 (6 bases). Germline values: CDR1 SGHVS, CDR2 FQNEAQ. V was shortened by 3 bases and J by 6 bases, with 12 bases between the two germline ends. This CDR3 is 14 amino acids long. The CDR3 here is CASSFGTFGNEQFF. The DNA for the CDR3 is TGTGCCAGCAGCTTCGGGACTTTCGGCAATGAGCAGTTCTTC.

The rearrangement links TRBV6-5 to TRBJ1-6; D is unresolved. The CDR3 is 10 amino acids. The germline V gene has CDR1 MNHEY and CDR2 SVGAGI. The V end lost 10 bases, the J end lost 7 bases, and 5 bases lay between the germline ends. The CDR3 DNA follows: TGTGCCACCCAAAATTCACCCCTCCACTTT. Amino acid sequence: CATQNSPLHF.

The chain uses TRBV7-2 and TRBJ2-7; possibly TRBD2 for D (6 bases). The CDR3 totals 14 residues. Per the germline V gene, CDR1 is SGHTA and CDR2 is FQGNSA. V lost 3 bases and J 4 bases, leaving 13 bases between the germline ends. CDR3 DNA: TGTGCCAGCAGCTTGTGGGCGGGGTGGTACGAGCAGTACTTC. Protein product: CASSLWAGWYEQYF.

The chain joins TRBV7-2 to TRBJ2-4, with D possibly being TRBD2 (5 bases). Between the trimmed V and J ends, which lost 0 bases and 2 bases, there was a span of 8 bases. Germline lookup yields CDR1 SGHTA and CDR2 FQGNSA. The CDR3 length is 15 residues. The CDR3 DNA sequence: TGTGCCAGCAGCTTAGCGCGGGCGACCAAAAACATTCAGTACTTC. Encoded protein: CASSLARATKNIQYF.

CDR3 coding DNA: TGCGCCAGCAGCTTTTTGGGGGCTGTGAACACTGAAGCTTTCTTT. Protein sequence: CASSFLGAVNTEAFF. J is TRBJ1-1 and V is TRBV5-1; maybe TRBD1 (6 bases). Germline-derived CDR1 and CDR2 are SGHRS and YFSETQ. The CDR3 is 15 residues long. V lost 2 bases and J 0 bases, leaving 11 bases between the germline ends.

This sequence joins TRBV5-4 and TRBJ2-1, with D maybe TRBD1 (6 bases). V lost 6 bases to trimming and J lost 0 bases, with 19 bases between them. This CDR3 region has 17 residues. Per the germline V gene, CDR1 is SGHNT and CDR2 is YYREEE (reference sequence). The CDR3: CASTSTATGYSYNEQFF. The CDR3, as DNA: TGTGCCAGCACCTCTACGGCAACAGGGTACTCCTACAATGAGCAGTTCTTC.

This chain uses TRBV28 with TRBJ2-7; D unclear. This CDR3 region has 11 residues. V gave up 6 bases and J gave up 4 bases, with 7 bases separating them. The germline V gene has CDR1 MDHEN and CDR2 SYDVKM. CDR3 DNA: TGTGCCAGCAGGACTCAATACGAGCAGTACTTC. Its translation is CASRTQYEQYF.

The genes are TRBV28 and TRBJ1-5; D is uncertain. The CDR3 runs 14 residues. The germline gives CDR1 MDHEN, CDR2 SYDVKM. Trimming stripped 2 bases from V and 5 bases from J, with 10 bases between. The CDR3 DNA reads TGTGCCAGCAGTTTAGTTGAGGGCGATCAGCCCCAGCATTTT. Translation: CASSLVEGDQPQHF. The full variable domain, completed using reference TRBV28 and TRBJ1-5, is DVKVTQSSRYLVKRTGEKVFLECVQDMDHENMFWYRQDPGLGLRLIYFSYDVKMKEKGDIPEGYSVSREKKERFSLILESASTNQTSMYLCASSLVEGDQPQHFGDGTRLSIL.

The chain carries TRBV28 and TRBJ1-2, with D possibly being TRBD1 (5 bases). V was trimmed by 5 bases and J by 8 bases, leaving 15 bases between them. CDR1 is MDHEN, CDR2 SYDVKM, per germline. The CDR3 runs 13 residues. The CDR3: CASSPPTGEGYTF. CDR3 coding DNA: TGTGCCAGCAGTCCCCCGACGGGGGAGGGCTACACCTTC.

The chain uses TRBV5-1 and TRBJ1-2; perhaps TRBD1 as D (6 bases). V was pared by 4 bases and J by 6 bases, with 13 bases between. The V gene's germline CDR1 is SGHRS and CDR2 YFSETQ. There are 13 residues in the CDR3. The CDR3 coding sequence is TGCGCCAGCAGCGACCTACAGGGAAATGGCTACACCTTC. Translated, it gives CASSDLQGNGYTF.

This clone occurred a few times. Here the CDR3 DNA reads TGTGCCATCAGTGAGTCGGCCAACAGGAACAATGAGCAGTTCTTC. Amino acid sequence: CAISESANRNNEQFF. The chain couples TRBV10-3 to TRBJ2-1; possibly TRBD1 for D (5 bases). Trimming left V 0 bases short and J 5 bases short, with 11 bases between. This CDR3 has 15 residues. The germline V gene has CDR1 ENHRY and CDR2 SYGVKD.

The chain joins TRBV19 to TRBJ2-1, with D perhaps TRBD2 (7 bases). The CDR3 spans 14 residues. V lost 3 bases, J lost 8 bases, and 14 bases lay in between. Germline assignment: CDR1 LNHDA and CDR2 SQIVND (reference sequence). The CDR3 coding sequence is TGTGCCAGTAGTATCGGGGGGCGCAGGTATGAGCAGTTCTTC. It encodes CASSIGGRRYEQFF.

V and J are TRBV11-3 and TRBJ2-2, with D perhaps TRBD1 (6 bases). Germline lookup yields CDR1 SGHNT and CDR2 YENEEA. Trimming pared 5 bases from V and 2 bases from J, leaving 12 bases between. This CDR3 comprises 15 residues. In DNA, the CDR3 is TGTGCCAGCAGCCCAGGACAGTTTAACACCGGGGAGCTGTTTTTT. Its translation is CASSPGQFNTGELFF.

The chain combines TRBV28 with TRBJ1-5; perhaps TRBD1 as D (5 bases). CDR3 length: 19 residues. Germline CDR1 reads MDHEN; CDR2 reads SYDVKM. Trimming pared 3 bases from V and 1 base from J, leaving 22 bases between. The CDR3 bases are TGTGCCAGCAGTTTGTCGAGGGGACCGGGCGGGGTGAGCAATCAGCCCCAGCATTTT. The encoded protein is CASSLSRGPGGVSNQPQHF.

The J gene is TRBJ1-5, the V gene TRBV19, with 9 bases fitting TRBD1. The length of the CDR3 is 15 residues. CDR1 is LNHDA and CDR2 is SQIVND in the germline V gene (reference sequence). J gave up 4 bases and V 9 bases, and 10 bases lay outside the gene matches. The CDR3 DNA sequence: TGTGCCAGCCGGAAGGGACAGGGAACAAATCAGCCCCAGCATTTT. Encoded protein: CASRKGQGTNQPQHF.

The chain couples TRBV19 to TRBJ1-2, with 7 bases aligning to TRBD1. V shed 6 bases, J shed 8 bases, and the junction held 6 bases outside the gene matches. Germline V lookup: CDR1 LNHDA, CDR2 SQIVND (reference sequence). There are 12 residues in the CDR3. The CDR3 nucleotides are TGTGCCAGTAGAAGGACAGGAGGAGGCTACACCTTC. Amino acid sequence: CASRRTGGGYTF.

The genes are TRBV18 and TRBJ2-1, with 13 bases aligning to TRBD2. The V gene end was trimmed by 2 bases and the J gene end by 0 bases; junction bases not matched to a gene: 7. Germline V gene lookup returns CDR1 KGHSH and CDR2 LQKENI. This CDR3 contains 19 residues. Here the CDR3 reads CASSPEGLAGSASYNEQFF. For the CDR3, the DNA is TGTGCCAGCTCACCAGAGGGACTAGCGGGGTCCGCCTCCTACAATGAGCAGTTCTTC.

CDR3 sequence reads: CASSTNTGPGNTIYF. CDR3 coding DNA: TGCGCCAGCAGCACCAACACAGGGCCTGGAAACACCATATATTTT. The chain is built from TRBV5-1 and TRBJ1-3, with D perhaps matching TRBD1 (6 bases). There are 15 residues in the CDR3. With 4 bases removed from V and 2 bases from J, the gap between germline ends came to 13 bases. The germline V gene encodes CDR1 SGHRS and CDR2 YFSETQ.

The chain is built from TRBV25-1 and TRBJ1-1; D is unclear. CDR3 size: 14 residues. Germline assignment: CDR1 MGHDK and CDR2 SYGVNS. V was pared by 7 bases and J by 0 bases, with 12 bases between. In DNA, the CDR3 is TGTGCCAGCACTAGGACTACCATGAACACTGAAGCTTTCTTT. This encodes CASTRTTMNTEAFF.

This chain links TRBV25-1 with TRBJ1-2; D may be TRBD1 (6 bases). Germline values: CDR1 MGHDK, CDR2 SYGVNS. The ends were cut back, 2 bases at V and 4 bases at J, with 11 bases in the middle. The CDR3 totals 14 residues. The CDR3 DNA reads as TGTGCCAGCAGTGAAGGACAGTGGAGCTATGGCTACACCTTC. Encoded protein: CASSEGQWSYGYTF.

This chain connects TRBV29-1 to TRBJ2-7; D gene uncertain. Germline-derived CDR1 and CDR2 are SQVTM and ANQGSEA. CDR3 length: 12 residues. V was clipped by 7 bases and J by 1 base, with 11 bases between them. In nucleotides, the CDR3 is TGCAGCGCGAGTGGCACGTCCTACGAGCAGTACTTC. Residues: CSASGTSYEQYF.

The chain is built from TRBV12-3 or TRBV12-4 and TRBJ2-7; D call uncertain. Trimming shortened V by 3 bases and J by 2 bases, and 8 bases separated the two germline ends. The length of the CDR3 is 13 residues. This chain's CDR3 is CASSLFETYEQYF. The CDR3 DNA reads TGTGCCAGCAGTTTGTTCGAGACCTACGAGCAGTACTTC.

This clone was seen just once. The chain links TRBV28 to TRBJ1-1; D gene unclear. V was pared by 8 bases and J by 6 bases, with 16 bases between. CDR1 is MDHEN, CDR2 SYDVKM, per germline. CDR3 length equals 13 residues. The CDR3 reads CASRWEGRAEAFF. The DNA for the CDR3 is TGTGCCAGCCGCTGGGAGGGAAGGGCTGAAGCTTTCTTT.

The chain links TRBV9 to TRBJ1-1; 9 bases are a match to TRBD1. This CDR3 has 13 amino acids. Trimming removed 6 bases from V and 3 bases from J; junction bases left unmatched: 3. Germline-derived CDR1 and CDR2 are SGDLS and YYNGEE. The CDR3 bases are TGTGCCAGCAACAGGGGGCGTGACACTGAAGCTTTCTTT. Translated, it gives CASNRGRDTEAFF.